This passage covers 9 T cell receptor beta chains from one sample sequenced in a study of T cells after yellow fever vaccination. TCRdb reprocessed the 5' RACE reads via MiXCR and lists one record per CDR3 protein. The sample shows hundreds of thousands of distinct CDR3 sequences, approximately 19% of them seen only once. The source was PBMCs, collected before the yellow fever booster vaccination. The receptor set was obtained from a man aged 18 to 30 who received the YFV17D yellow fever vaccine.

This clonotype was seen at least ten times. The chain is built from TRBV30 and TRBJ2-3, with D possibly being TRBD1 (6 bases). Between the trimmed V and J ends, which lost 4 bases and 6 bases, there was a span of 8 bases. The CDR3 spans 11 residues. Germline V gene lookup returns CDR1 GTSNPN and CDR2 SVGIG (reference sequence). CDR3 nucleotide sequence: TGTGCCTGGAACAGGGCGGATACGCAGTATTTT. This translates into CAWNRADTQYF.

In this sample, this clonotype turned up a few times. The rearrangement uses TRBV11-3 and TRBJ2-7, with D possibly being TRBD1 (5 bases). CDR1 is SGHNT and CDR2 is YENEEA in the germline V gene. Trimming cost V 3 bases and J 5 bases, with 11 bases left between them. This CDR3 region has 13 residues. The CDR3 here is CASSFQGRDEQYF. The CDR3 bases are TGTGCCAGCAGCTTCCAGGGAAGGGACGAGCAGTACTTC.

V and J are TRBV7-8 and TRBJ1-5; no definite D call. V shed 6 bases and J shed 1 base, with 16 bases lying between them. The CDR3 runs to 16 residues. The germline CDR1 and CDR2 sequences are SGHVS and FQNEAQ. The CDR3 coding sequence is TGTGCCAGCAGTCCAACGATCACAGCAAGCAATCAGCCCCAGCATTTT. Translating gives CASSPTITASNQPQHF.

This clonotype was found many times. V is TRBV5-1 and J is TRBJ2-3, with a tentative D call TRBD2 (6 bases). The ends were cut back, 4 bases at V and 2 bases at J, with 17 bases in the middle. The CDR3 sequence is 16 residues long. CDR1 SGHRS and CDR2 YFSETQ come from the germline V gene. The CDR3: CASSARGGGNTDTQYF. The CDR3 region has the DNA TGCGCCAGCAGCGCCCGAGGAGGCGGGAACACAGATACGCAGTATTTT. Complete variable domain (other parts from reference TRBV5-1 and TRBJ2-3): KAGVTQTPRYLIKTRGQQVTLSCSPISGHRSVSWYQQTPGQGLQFLFEYFSETQRNKGNFPGRFSGRQFSNSRSEMNVSTLELGDSALYLCASSARGGGNTDTQYFGPGTRLTVL.

This clonotype occurred many times. The gene calls are TRBV2 and TRBJ2-2, with D unclear. V shed 3 bases and J shed 0 bases, with 8 bases lying between them. CDR1 and CDR2 from the germline V gene are SNHLY and FYNNEI. This CDR3 contains 15 residues. The CDR3 is CASSEGNSNTGELFF. DNA of the CDR3: TGTGCCAGCAGTGAGGGCAATTCGAACACCGGGGAGCTGTTTTTT.

In this sample, this clonotype turned up a few times. The chain uses TRBV29-1 and TRBJ2-3; unclear D gene. This CDR3 contains 10 residues. CDR1 is SQVTM and CDR2 is ANQGSEA in the germline V gene. The ends were cut back, 6 bases at V and 4 bases at J, with 5 bases in the middle. CDR3 DNA: TGCAGCGTGGGTCCAGATACGCAGTATTTT. Amino acid sequence: CSVGPDTQYF.

This chain joins TRBV4-1 and TRBJ1-6; a weak D match, TRBD1 (5 bases). CDR1 is MGHRA, CDR2 YSYEKL, per germline. With 1 base removed from V and 7 bases from J, the gap between germline ends came to 11 bases. The CDR3 loop spans 15 amino acids. The CDR3 is CASSQGGAGNSPLHF. DNA for the CDR3: TGCGCCAGCAGCCAAGGCGGGGCTGGCAATTCACCCCTCCACTTT.

The V and J genes are TRBV7-8 and TRBJ2-2, with TRBD2 matching 9 bases. Germline V gene data show CDR1 as SGHVS and CDR2 as FQNEAQ. The V gene end was trimmed by 3 bases and the J gene end by 6 bases; junction bases not matched to a gene: 2. The CDR3 extends over 14 amino acids. CDR3 loop: CASSFLAGAGELFF. CDR3 DNA sequence: TGTGCCAGCAGCTTTTTAGCGGGGGCCGGGGAGCTGTTTTTT.

This sequence joins TRBV29-1 and TRBJ1-6; D is possibly TRBD1 (5 bases). Trimming shortened V by 1 base and J by 6 bases, and 13 bases separated the two germline ends. This CDR3 has 15 residues. Germline CDR1 is SQVTM and CDR2 is ANQGSEA. The chain's CDR3 is CSVEVRGVSNSPLHF. Written as DNA, the CDR3 is TGCAGCGTTGAAGTGAGAGGGGTGAGTAATTCACCCCTCCACTTT.